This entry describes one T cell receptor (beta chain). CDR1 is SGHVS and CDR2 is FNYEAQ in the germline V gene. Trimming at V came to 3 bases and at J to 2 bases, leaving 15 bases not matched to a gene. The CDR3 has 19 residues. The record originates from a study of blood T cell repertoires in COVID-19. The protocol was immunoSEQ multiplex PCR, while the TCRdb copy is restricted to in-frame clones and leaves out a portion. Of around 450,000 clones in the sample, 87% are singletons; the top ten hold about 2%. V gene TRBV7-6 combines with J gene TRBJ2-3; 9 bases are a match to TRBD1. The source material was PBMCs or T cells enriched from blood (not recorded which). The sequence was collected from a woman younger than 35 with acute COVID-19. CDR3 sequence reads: CASSFDGQGTGGYTDTQYF. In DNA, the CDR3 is TGTGCCAGCAGCTTCGATGGACAGGGGACGGGCGGTTACACAGATACGCAGTATTTT.